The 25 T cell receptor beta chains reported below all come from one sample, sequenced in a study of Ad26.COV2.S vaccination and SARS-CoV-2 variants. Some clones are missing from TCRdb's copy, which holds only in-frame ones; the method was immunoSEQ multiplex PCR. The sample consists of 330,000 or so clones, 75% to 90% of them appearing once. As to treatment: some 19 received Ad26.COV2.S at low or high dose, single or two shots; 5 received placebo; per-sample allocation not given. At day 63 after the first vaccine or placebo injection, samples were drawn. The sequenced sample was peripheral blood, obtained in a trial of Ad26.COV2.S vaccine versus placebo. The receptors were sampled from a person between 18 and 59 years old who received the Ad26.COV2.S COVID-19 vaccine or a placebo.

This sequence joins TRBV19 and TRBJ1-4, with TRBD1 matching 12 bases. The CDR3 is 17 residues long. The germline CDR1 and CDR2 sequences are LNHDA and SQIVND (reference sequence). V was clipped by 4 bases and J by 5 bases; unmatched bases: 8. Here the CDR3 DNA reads TGTGCCAGTAGTACCTCCGGGACAGGGGGCGCAAATGAAAAACTGTTTTTT. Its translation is CASSTSGTGGANEKLFF.

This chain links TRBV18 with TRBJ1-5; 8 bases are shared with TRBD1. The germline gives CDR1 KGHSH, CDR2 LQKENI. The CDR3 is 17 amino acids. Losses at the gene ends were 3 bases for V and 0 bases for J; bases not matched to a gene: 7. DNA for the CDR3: TGTGCCAGCTCACCCCGCCCGGGACAGGCTAGCAATCAGCCCCAGCATTTT. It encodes CASSPRPGQASNQPQHF.

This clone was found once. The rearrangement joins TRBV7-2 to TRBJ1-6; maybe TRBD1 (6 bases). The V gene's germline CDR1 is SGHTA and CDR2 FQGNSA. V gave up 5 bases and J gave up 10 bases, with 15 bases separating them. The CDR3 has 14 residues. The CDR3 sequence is CASSLSGQSSPLHF. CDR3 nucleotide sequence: TGTGCCAGCAGCCTATCTGGACAGTCCTCACCCCTCCACTTT.

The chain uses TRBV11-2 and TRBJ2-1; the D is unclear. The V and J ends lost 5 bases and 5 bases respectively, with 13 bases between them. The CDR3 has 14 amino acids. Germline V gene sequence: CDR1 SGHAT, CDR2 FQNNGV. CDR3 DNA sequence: TGTGCCAGCAGCCCCCTATCGGCGCACAATGAGCAGTTCTTC. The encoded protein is CASSPLSAHNEQFF. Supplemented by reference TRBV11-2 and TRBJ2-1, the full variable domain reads EAGVAQSPRYKIIEKRQSVAFWCNPISGHATLYWYQQILGQGPKLLIQFQNNGVVDDSQLPKDRFSAERLKGVDSTLKIQPAKLEDSAVYLCASSPLSAHNEQFFGPGTRLTVL.

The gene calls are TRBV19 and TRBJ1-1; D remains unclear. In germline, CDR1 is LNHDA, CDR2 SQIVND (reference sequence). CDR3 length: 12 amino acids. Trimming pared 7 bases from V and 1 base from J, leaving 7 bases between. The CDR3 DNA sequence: TGTGCCAGTAAAAGATGGAACACTGAAGCTTTCTTT. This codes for CASKRWNTEAFF.

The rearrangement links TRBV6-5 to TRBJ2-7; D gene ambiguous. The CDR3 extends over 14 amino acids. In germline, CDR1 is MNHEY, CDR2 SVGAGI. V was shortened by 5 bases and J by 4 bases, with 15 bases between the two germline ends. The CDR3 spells CASSTIPFKYEQYF. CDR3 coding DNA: TGTGCCAGCAGTACCATCCCATTTAAGTACGAGCAGTACTTC.

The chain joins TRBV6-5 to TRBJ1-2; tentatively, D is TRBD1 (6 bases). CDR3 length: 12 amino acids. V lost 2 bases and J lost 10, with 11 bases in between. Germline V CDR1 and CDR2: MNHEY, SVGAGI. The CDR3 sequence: CASSYRGLVYTF. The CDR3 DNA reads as TGTGCCAGCAGTTACAGGGGGTTGGTCTACACCTTC.

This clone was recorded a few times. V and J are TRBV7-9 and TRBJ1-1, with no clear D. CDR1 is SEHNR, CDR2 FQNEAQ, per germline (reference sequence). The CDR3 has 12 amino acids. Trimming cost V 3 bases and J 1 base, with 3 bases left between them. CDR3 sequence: CASSFENTEAFF. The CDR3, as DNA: TGTGCCAGCAGCTTCGAGAACACTGAAGCTTTCTTT.

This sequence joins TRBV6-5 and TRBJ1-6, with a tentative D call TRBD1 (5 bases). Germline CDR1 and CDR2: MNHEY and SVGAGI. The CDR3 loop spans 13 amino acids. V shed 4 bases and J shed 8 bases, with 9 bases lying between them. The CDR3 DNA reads TGTGCCAGCAGTTCAGGGTCGTATTCACCCCTCCACTTT. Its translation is CASSSGSYSPLHF.

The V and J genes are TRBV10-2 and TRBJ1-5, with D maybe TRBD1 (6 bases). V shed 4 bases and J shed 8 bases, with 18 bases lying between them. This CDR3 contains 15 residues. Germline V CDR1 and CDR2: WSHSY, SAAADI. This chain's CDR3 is CASSGRDNKIEPQHF. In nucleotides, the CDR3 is TGCGCCAGCAGTGGTCGGGACAACAAAATTGAGCCCCAGCATTTT.

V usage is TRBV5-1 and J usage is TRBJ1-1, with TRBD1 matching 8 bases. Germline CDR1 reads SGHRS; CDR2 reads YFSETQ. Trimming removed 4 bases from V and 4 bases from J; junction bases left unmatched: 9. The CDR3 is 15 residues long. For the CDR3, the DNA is TGCGCCAGCAGCGCAACGACAGGGGCTAGCACTGAAGCTTTCTTT. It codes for CASSATTGASTEAFF.

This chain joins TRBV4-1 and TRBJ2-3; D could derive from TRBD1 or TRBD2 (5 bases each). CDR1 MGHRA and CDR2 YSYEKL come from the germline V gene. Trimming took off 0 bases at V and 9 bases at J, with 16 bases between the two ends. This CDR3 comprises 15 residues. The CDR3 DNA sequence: TGCGCCAGCAGCCAAGAGGGGACCTCTTGGTTCACGCAGTATTTT. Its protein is CASSQEGTSWFTQYF.

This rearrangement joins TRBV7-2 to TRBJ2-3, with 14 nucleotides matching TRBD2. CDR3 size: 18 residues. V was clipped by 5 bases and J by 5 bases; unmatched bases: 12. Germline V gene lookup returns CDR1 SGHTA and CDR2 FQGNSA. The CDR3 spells CASSLRSGTSGSRDTQYF. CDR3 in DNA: TGTGCCAGCAGCCTCAGATCCGGGACTAGCGGGAGCCGAGATACGCAGTATTTT. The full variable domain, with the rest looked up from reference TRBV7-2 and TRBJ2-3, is GAGVSQSPSNKVTEKGKDVELRCDPISGHTALYWYRQSLGQGLEFLIYFQGNSAPDKSGLPSDRFSAERTGGSVSTLTIQRTQQEDSAVYLCASSLRSGTSGSRDTQYFGPGTRLTVL.

Here the CDR3 DNA reads TGCGCCAGCAGCCAAGCACAGGTTCAAACCTATGGCTACACCTTC. It codes for CASSQAQVQTYGYTF. The genes are TRBV4-3 and TRBJ1-2, with D possibly being TRBD1 (5 bases). The germline V and J ends were trimmed by 1 base and 4 bases, with 13 bases remaining between them. CDR3 length: 15 amino acids. The germline V gene encodes CDR1 LGHNA and CDR2 YSLEER.

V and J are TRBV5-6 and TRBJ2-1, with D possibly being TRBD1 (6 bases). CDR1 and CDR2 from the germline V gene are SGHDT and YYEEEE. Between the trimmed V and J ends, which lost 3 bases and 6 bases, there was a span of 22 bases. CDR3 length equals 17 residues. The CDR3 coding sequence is TGTGCCAGCAGCTCAACGGACAGTTCCCCTCGTTTCAATGAGCAGTTCTTC. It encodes CASSSTDSSPRFNEQFF.

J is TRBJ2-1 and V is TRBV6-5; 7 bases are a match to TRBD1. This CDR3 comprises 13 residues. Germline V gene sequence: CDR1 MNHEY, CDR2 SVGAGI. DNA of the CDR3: TGTGTATCAGACAGGGCCCTACACAATGAGCAGTTCTTC. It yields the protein CVSDRALHNEQFF.

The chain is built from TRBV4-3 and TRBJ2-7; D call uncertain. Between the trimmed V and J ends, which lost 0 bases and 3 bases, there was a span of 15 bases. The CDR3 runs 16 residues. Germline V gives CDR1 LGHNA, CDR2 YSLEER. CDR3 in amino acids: CASSQDLIGNIYEQYF. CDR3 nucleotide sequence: TGCGCCAGCAGCCAAGATCTGATAGGGAACATCTACGAGCAGTACTTC.

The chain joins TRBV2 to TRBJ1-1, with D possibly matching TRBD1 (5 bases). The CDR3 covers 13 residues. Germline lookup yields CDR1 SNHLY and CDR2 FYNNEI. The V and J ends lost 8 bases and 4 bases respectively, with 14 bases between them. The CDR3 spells CASLGTPGTEAFF. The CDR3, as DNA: TGTGCCAGCCTCGGGACCCCGGGCACTGAAGCTTTCTTT. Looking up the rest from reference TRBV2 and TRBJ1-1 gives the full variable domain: EPEVTQTPSHQVTQMGQEVILRCVPISNHLYFYWYRQILGQKVEFLVSFYNNEISEKSEIFDDQFSVERPDGSNFTLKIRSTKLEDSAMYFCASLGTPGTEAFFGQGTRLTVV.

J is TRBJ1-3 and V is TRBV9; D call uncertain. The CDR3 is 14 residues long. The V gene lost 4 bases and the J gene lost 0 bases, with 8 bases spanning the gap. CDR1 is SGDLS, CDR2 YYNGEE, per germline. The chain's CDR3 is CASSSLYSGNTIYF. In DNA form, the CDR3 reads TGTGCCAGCAGCTCCCTCTACTCTGGAAACACCATATATTTT.

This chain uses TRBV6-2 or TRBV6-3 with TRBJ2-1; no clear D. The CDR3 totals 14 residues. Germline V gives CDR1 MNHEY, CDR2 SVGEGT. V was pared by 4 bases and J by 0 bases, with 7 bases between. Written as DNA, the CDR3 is TGTGCCAGCAGTTCGGAAGGCTCCTACAATGAGCAGTTCTTC. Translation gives CASSSEGSYNEQFF.

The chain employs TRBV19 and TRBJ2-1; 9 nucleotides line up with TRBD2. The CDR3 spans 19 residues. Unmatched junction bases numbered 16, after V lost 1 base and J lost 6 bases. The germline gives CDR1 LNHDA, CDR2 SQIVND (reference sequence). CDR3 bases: TGTGCCAGTAGTATAGTTTTCCAGCGGGAGGCCCCCGTCTCCAATGAGCAGTTCTTC. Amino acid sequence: CASSIVFQREAPVSNEQFF.

The CDR3 DNA sequence: TGTGCCAGCAGCCAAGAGCCACCTACGTCAGCTTTCTTT. It translates to CASSQEPPTSAFF. The V gene is TRBV3-1 (or the pseudogene TRBV3-2), the J gene TRBJ1-1; no firm D call. CDR3 size: 13 residues. V was shortened by 0 bases and J by 10 bases, with 12 bases between the two germline ends. Germline V gene lookup returns CDR1 LGHDT and CDR2 YNNKEL (reference sequence).

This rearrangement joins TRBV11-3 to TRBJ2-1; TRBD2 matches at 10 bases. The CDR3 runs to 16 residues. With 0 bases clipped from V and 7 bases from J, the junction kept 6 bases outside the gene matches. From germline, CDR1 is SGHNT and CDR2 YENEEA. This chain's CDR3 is CASSLEASGGWNEQFF. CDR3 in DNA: TGTGCCAGCAGCTTAGAAGCTAGCGGGGGTTGGAATGAGCAGTTCTTC.

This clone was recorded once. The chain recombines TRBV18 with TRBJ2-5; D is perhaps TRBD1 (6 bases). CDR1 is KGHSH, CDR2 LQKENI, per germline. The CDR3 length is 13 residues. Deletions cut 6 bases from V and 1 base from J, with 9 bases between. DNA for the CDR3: TGTGCCAGCTCTAGGACAGCCCAAGAGACCCAGTACTTC. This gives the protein CASSRTAQETQYF.

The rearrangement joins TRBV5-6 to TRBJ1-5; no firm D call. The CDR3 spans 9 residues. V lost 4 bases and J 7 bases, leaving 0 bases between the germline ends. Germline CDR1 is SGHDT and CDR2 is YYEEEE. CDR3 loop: CASSQPQHF. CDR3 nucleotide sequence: TGTGCCAGCAGCCAGCCCCAGCATTTT.